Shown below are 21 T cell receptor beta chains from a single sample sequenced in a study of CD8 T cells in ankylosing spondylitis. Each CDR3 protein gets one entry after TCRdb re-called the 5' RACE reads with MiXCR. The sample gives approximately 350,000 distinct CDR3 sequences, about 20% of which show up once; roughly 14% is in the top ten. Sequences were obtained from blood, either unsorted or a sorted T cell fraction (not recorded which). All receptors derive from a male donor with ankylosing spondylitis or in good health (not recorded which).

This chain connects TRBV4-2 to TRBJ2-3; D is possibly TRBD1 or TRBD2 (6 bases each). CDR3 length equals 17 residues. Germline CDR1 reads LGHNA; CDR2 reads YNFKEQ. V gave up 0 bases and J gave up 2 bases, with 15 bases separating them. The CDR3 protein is CASSQEEGGLFTDTQYF. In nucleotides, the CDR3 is TGTGCCAGCAGCCAAGAGGAAGGGGGGCTTTTCACAGATACGCAGTATTTT.

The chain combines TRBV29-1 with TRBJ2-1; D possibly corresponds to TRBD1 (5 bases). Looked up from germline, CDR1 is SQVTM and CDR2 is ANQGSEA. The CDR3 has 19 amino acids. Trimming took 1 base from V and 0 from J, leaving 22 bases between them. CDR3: CSVEGPQGPTESSYNEQFF. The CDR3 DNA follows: TGCAGCGTTGAAGGCCCGCAGGGCCCCACGGAAAGCTCCTACAATGAGCAGTTCTTC.

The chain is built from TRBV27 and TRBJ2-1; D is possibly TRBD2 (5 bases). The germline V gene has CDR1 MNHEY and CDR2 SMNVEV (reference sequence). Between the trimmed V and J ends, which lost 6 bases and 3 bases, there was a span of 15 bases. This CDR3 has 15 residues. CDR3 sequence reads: CASSPLARVYNEQFF. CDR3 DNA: TGTGCCAGCAGCCCATTAGCGCGCGTCTACAATGAGCAGTTCTTC.

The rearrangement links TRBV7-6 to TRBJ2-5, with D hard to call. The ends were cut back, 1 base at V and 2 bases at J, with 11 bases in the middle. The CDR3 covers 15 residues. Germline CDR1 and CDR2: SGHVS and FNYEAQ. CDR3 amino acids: CASSLEGRVQETQYF. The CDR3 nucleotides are TGTGCCAGCAGCTTAGAGGGCCGGGTACAAGAGACCCAGTACTTC.

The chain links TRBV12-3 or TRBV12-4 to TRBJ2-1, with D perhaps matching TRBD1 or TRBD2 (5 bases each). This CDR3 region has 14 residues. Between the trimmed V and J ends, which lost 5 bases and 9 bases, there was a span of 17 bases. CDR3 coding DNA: TGTGCCAGCAGTCCACCGGGGCGATACGGTGAGCAGTTCTTC. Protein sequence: CASSPPGRYGEQFF.

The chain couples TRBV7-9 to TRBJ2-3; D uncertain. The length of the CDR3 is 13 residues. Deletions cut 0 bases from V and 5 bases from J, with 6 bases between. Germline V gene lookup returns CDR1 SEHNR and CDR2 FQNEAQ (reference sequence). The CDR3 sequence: CASSLANRDTQYF. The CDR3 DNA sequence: TGTGCCAGCAGCTTAGCGAACAGAGATACGCAGTATTTT. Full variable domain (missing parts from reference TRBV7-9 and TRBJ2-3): DTGVSQNPRHKITKRGQNVTFRCDPISEHNRLYWYRQTLGQGPEFLTYFQNEAQLEKSRLLSDRFSAERPKGSFSTLEIQRTEQGDSAMYLCASSLANRDTQYFGPGTRLTVL.

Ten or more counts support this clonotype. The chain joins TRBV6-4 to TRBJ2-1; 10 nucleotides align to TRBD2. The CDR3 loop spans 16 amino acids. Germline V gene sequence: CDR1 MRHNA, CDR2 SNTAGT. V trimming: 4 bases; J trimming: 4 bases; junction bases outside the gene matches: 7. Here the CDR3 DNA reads TGTGCCAGCAGTGGGGAAGCGGGGGGGCCTTACAATGAGCAGTTCTTC. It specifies CASSGEAGGPYNEQFF.

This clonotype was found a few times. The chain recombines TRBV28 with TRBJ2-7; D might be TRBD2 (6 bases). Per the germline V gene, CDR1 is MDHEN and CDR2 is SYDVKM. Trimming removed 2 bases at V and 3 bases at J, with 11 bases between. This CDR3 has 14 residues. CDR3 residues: CASSLAGRFYEQYF. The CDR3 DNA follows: TGTGCCAGCAGTTTAGCGGGGAGATTCTACGAGCAGTACTTC.

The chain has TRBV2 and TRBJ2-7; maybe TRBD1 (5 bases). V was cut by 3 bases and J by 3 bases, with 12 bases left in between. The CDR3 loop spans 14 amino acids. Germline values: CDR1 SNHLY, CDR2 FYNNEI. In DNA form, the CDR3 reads TGTGCCAGCAGTGACGCTGGACATTTCTACGAGCAGTACTTC. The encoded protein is CASSDAGHFYEQYF.

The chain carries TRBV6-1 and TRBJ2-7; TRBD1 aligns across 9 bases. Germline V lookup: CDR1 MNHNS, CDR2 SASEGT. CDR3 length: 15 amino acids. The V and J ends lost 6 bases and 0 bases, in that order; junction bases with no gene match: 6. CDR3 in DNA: TGTGCCAGCAGCACAGACAGGGGGGACTCCTACGAGCAGTACTTC. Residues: CASSTDRGDSYEQYF.

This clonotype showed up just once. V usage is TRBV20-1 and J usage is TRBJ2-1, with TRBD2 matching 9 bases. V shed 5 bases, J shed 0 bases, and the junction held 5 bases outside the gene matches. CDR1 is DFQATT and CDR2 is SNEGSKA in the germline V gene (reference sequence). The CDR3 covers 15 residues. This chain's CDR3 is CSAYYSGGSYNEQFF. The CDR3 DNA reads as TGCAGTGCTTATTATAGCGGGGGCTCCTACAATGAGCAGTTCTTC.

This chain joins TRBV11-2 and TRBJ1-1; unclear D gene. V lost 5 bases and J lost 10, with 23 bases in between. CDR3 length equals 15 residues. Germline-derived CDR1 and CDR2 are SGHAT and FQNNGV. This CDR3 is CASSLTSGHQIPAFF. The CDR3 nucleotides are TGTGCCAGCAGCCTAACATCGGGCCACCAAATTCCAGCTTTCTTT.

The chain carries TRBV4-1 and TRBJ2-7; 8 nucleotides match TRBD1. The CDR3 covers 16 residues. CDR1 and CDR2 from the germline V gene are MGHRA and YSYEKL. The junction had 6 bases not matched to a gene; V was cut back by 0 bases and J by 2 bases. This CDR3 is CASSQDRTGRAYEQYF. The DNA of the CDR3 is TGCGCCAGCAGCCAAGATCGGACAGGGCGCGCCTACGAGCAGTACTTC.

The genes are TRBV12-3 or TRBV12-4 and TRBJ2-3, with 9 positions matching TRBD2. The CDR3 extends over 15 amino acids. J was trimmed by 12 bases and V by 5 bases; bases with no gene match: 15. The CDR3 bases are TGTGCCAGCAGTCCCCCCCTAGCGGGGCGCGGGGACCAGTATTTT. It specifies CASSPPLAGRGDQYF.

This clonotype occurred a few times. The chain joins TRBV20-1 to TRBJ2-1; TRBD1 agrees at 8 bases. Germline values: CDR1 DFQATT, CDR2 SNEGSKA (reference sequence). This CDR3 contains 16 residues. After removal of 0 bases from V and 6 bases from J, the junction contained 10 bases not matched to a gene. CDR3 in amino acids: CSARDLTGVVGNEQFF. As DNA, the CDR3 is TGCAGTGCTAGAGATCTGACAGGGGTCGTGGGCAATGAGCAGTTCTTC.

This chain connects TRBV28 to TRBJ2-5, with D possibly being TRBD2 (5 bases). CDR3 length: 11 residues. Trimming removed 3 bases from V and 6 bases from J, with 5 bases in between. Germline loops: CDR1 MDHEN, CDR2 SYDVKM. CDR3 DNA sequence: TGTGCCAGCAGTTTCGGGAAGACCCAGTACTTC. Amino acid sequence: CASSFGKTQYF.

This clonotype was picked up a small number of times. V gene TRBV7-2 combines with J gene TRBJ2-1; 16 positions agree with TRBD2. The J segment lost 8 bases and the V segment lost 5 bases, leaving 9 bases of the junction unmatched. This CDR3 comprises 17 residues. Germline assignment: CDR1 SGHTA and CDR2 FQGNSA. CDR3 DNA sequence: TGTGCCAGCAGCGAGGGGACTAGCGGGGGGGCGTATGATGAGCAGTTCTTC. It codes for CASSEGTSGGAYDEQFF. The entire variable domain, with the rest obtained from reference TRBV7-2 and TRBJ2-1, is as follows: GAGVSQSPSNKVTEKGKDVELRCDPISGHTALYWYRQSLGQGLEFLIYFQGNSAPDKSGLPSDRFSAERTGGSVSTLTIQRTQQEDSAVYLCASSEGTSGGAYDEQFFGPGTRLTVL.

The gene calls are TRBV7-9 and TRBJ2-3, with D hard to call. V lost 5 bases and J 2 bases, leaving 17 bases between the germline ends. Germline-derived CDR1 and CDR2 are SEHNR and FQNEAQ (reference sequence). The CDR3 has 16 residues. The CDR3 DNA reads TGTGCCAGCAGCCTCCCTAGAGGTGCGGACACAGATACGCAGTATTTT. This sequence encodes CASSLPRGADTDTQYF. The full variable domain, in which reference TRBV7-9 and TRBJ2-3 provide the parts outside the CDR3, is DTGVSQNPRHKITKRGQNVTFRCDPISEHNRLYWYRQTLGQGPEFLTYFQNEAQLEKSRLLSDRFSAERPKGSFSTLEIQRTEQGDSAMYLCASSLPRGADTDTQYFGPGTRLTVL.

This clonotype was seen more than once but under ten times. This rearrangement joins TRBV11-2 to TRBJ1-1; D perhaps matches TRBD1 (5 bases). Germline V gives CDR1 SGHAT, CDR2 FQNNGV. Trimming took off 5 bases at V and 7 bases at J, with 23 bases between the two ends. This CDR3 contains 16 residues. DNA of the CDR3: TGTGCCAGCAGCAAACAACCCGGGGCCGGAGTACTTGAAGCTTTCTTT. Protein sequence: CASSKQPGAGVLEAFF. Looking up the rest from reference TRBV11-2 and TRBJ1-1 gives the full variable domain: EAGVAQSPRYKIIEKRQSVAFWCNPISGHATLYWYQQILGQGPKLLIQFQNNGVVDDSQLPKDRFSAERLKGVDSTLKIQPAKLEDSAVYLCASSKQPGAGVLEAFFGQGTRLTVV.

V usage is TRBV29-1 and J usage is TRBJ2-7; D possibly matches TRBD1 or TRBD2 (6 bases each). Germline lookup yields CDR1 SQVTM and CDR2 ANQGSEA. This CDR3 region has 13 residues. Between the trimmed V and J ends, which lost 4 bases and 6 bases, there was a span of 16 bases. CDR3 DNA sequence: TGCAGCGTTGTGGGGAAGGGGGGATTCGAGCAGTACTTC. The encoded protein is CSVVGKGGFEQYF.

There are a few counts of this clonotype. In nucleotides, the CDR3 is TGCGCCAGCAGCGATCACCAGAGCTCCTACAATGAGCAGTTCTTC. Protein sequence: CASSDHQSSYNEQFF. V usage is TRBV4-1 and J usage is TRBJ2-1, with D uncertain. From germline, CDR1 is MGHRA and CDR2 YSYEKL. The CDR3 runs to 15 residues. Trimming took 5 bases from V and 0 from J, leaving 11 bases between them.